These T cell receptor beta chains were read from a single sample in a study of blood T cells in healthy people across ages. MiXCR, run by TCRdb on the 5' RACE reads, gives a single entry per CDR3 protein. The sample has around 990,000 distinct CDR3 sequences, 20% to 25% seen once. The same specimen was also included in a second study, on T cells of mothers and their children.

The sequenced sample consisted of blood. The receptors shown here come from a girl under 10 years old in good health. The CDR3 runs from the conserved cysteine through the conserved F or W. A D gene is named only where the DNA matches it firmly. A row's size may be missing; if present it is once, few, many or a size class.

>TRBV6-6|TRBD2|.|TRBJ2-1
TGTGCCAGCAGCCAAGATAGCGGGAGGAACTTC
CASSQDSGRNF
>TRBV7-2|.|.|TRBJ2-7
TGTGCCAGCAGCCCGGAGACAGCATCCTACGAGCAGTACTTC
CASSPETASYEQYF
>TRBV7-6|.|.|TRBJ1-4
TGTGCCAGCAGCTTACAACCCTACGATGAAAAACTGTTTTTT
CASSLQPYDEKLFF
>TRBV6-1|TRBD1|.|TRBJ1-6
TGTGCCAGCAGTGCGGACAGGGCGGGTTCACCCCTCCACTTT
CASSADRAGSPLHF
>TRBV10-2|.|.|TRBJ2-2
TGCGCCAGCAGGGGGAGTGGCACCGGGGAGCTGTTTTTT
CASRGSGTGELFF
>TRBV15|.|few|TRBJ1-3
TGTGCCACCTCTAATTTCGTGGGCTCTGGAAACACCATATATTTT
CATSNFVGSGNTIYF
>TRBV5-1|.|many|TRBJ2-5
TGTGCCAGCAGTTTAAGCGGTTCAGGGACCCAGTACTTC
CASSLSGSGTQYF
>TRBV10-3|.|few|TRBJ1-1
TGTGCCATCAGTTCCGGGGGGACTGAAGCTTTCTTT
CAISSGGTEAFF
>TRBV7-8|.|.|TRBJ1-2
TGTGCCAGCAGCTTAGCGCCGGTCGTGGGCGGCTACACCTTC
CASSLAPVVGGYTF
>TRBV14|.|few|TRBJ2-1
TGTGCCAGCAGCCCATGGGTTAGTGTAGAAGGTGAGCAGTTCTTC
CASSPWVSVEGEQFF
>TRBV27|TRBD1|few|TRBJ1-4
TGTGCCAGCAGTCCAACCGGGACAGGGACATTTGAAAAACTGTTTTTT
CASSPTGTGTFEKLFF
>TRBV5-1|.|.|TRBJ2-1
TGCGCCAGCAGCCAAATGACGGACCTATCCTACAATGAGCAGTTCTTC
CASSQMTDLSYNEQFF
>TRBV29-1|.|.|TRBJ2-1
TGCAGCGTTGAACTCGCCTACTACAATGAGCAGTTCTTC
CSVELAYYNEQFF
>TRBV20-1|.|.|TRBJ2-4
TGCGGTGCTAGAGAGATGAAGGGGAGGATTCAGTACTTC
CGAREMKGRIQYF
>TRBV12-5|.|.|TRBJ2-5
TGTGCTAGTGGTTTCGCCCCCCAGGAGACCCAGTACTTC
CASGFAPQETQYF
>TRBV7-9|.|.|TRBJ2-5
TGTGCCAGCAGCTTAGGATCGGAGGAAGAGACCCAGTACTTC
CASSLGSEEETQYF
>TRBV6-1|TRBD2|few|TRBJ2-1
TGTGCCAGCAGTCGAATAGCGGGAGAAGACCCCAATGAGCAGTTCTTC
CASSRIAGEDPNEQFF
>TRBV28|.|.|TRBJ2-1
TGTGCCAGCAGTATGGACAGTCTATCCTACAATGAGCAGTTCTTC
CASSMDSLSYNEQFF
>TRBV7-9|.|.|TRBJ1-1
TGTGCCAGCCATCTAATTGAGATGAACACTGAAGCTTTCTTT
CASHLIEMNTEAFF
>TRBV4-3|.|.|TRBJ1-1
TGCGCCGGCAGTCTTTCGACGGTTGGAAACACTGAAGCTTTCTTT
CAGSLSTVGNTEAFF
>TRBV2|.|.|TRBJ1-1
TGTGCCAGCCGGGGGGAGGCTGAAGCTTTCTTT
CASRGEAEAFF
>TRBV5-1|.|.|TRBJ1-6
TGCGCCAGCAGCCGGGACCGGAATAATTCACCCCTCCACTTT
CASSRDRNNSPLHF
>TRBV20-1|TRBD2|.|TRBJ2-7
TGCAGTGCTGCGACTAGCGGGAGAAGTTACGAGCAGTACTTC
CSAATSGRSYEQYF
>TRBV15|.|few|TRBJ2-2
TGTGCCACCAGCAGCCTTTTAGGGGAGCTGTTTTTT
CATSSLLGELFF
>TRBV20-1|TRBD1|.|TRBJ2-1
TGCAGTGCTAGACGGATCGACAGGGGTAACAATGAGCAGTTCTTC
CSARRIDRGNNEQFF
>TRBV11-2|.|.|TRBJ1-4
TGTGCCAGCAGCCAGACGGAGGGTAATGAAAAACTGTTTTTT
CASSQTEGNEKLFF
>TRBV5-1|.|.|TRBJ1-1
TGCGCCAGCAGCTTGGGCTGGGGCACCCTGACTGAAGCTTTCTTT
CASSLGWGTLTEAFF
>TRBV7-8|TRBD2|.|TRBJ2-5
TGTGCCAGCAGCTTAGCCGCTAGCGGGGGGTTACAAGAGACCCAGTACTTC
CASSLAASGGLQETQYF
>TRBV7-2|TRBD1|.|TRBJ2-5
TGTGCCAGCAGACCGTCGGACAGGGGGCGTGAGACCCAGTACTTC
CASRPSDRGRETQYF
>TRBV7-2|.|few|TRBJ1-2
TGTGCCAGCAGCCTGACCGGGCAGAACTATGGCTACACCTTC
CASSLTGQNYGYTF
>TRBV15|.|few|TRBJ1-1
TGTGCCACCAGCAGAGGGTTCGGAGAACAGAACACTGAAGCTTTCTTT
CATSRGFGEQNTEAFF
>TRBV28|.|few|TRBJ2-1
TGTGCCAGCAGTCCTACTAGGGAGCAGTTCTTC
CASSPTREQFF